The present entry profiles one TCR beta chain with its context. The antigen is not known. Here immunoSEQ multiplex PCR was the method, and the copy in TCRdb shows in-frame clones only, minus some. This table holds 95,000 to 100,000 clones, just over 85% found once. This CDR3 has 13 amino acids. Germline V lookup: CDR1 MDHEN, CDR2 SYDVKM. The junction had 4 bases not matched to a gene; V was cut back by 6 bases and J by 5 bases. This sample is part of a study of T cell responses to AZD1222 COVID-19 vaccine. The study, taken as a whole, reports: Dominant CD4 TCR responses targeted spike regions 160-218 and 743-854.

The clonotype originates from an adult in good health. Sequences were derived from peripheral blood, sampled on day 0 of AZD1222 vaccination. The genes are TRBV28 and TRBJ1-5; 7 nucleotides agree with TRBD1. For the CDR3, the DNA is TGTGCCAGCAGCGGACAGGTATATCAGCCCCAGCATTTT. Translating gives CASSGQVYQPQHF.